The 14 T cell receptor beta chains below were found in one sample sequenced in a study of type 1 and type 2 diabetes patients. Amplification started from genomic DNA. Multiplex PCR with 30 forward and 13 reverse primers amplified the TCR beta CDR3. Using its own MiXCR run on the multiplex PCR reads, TCRdb lists one record per CDR3 protein. The sample consists of fewer than 300,000 distinct CDR3 sequences, 47% of them appearing once. The sequencing input was peripheral blood mononuclear cells (PBMCs). Receptors originate from a man between 18 and 35 years old with type 2 diabetes.

The chain links TRBV19 to TRBJ2-6; D possibly corresponds to TRBD1 (5 bases). Trimming removed 5 bases at V and 1 base at J, with 12 bases between. CDR3 size: 16 residues. Germline V gene lookup returns CDR1 LNHDA and CDR2 SQIVND (reference sequence). The CDR3 DNA sequence: TGTGCCAGTAGTGAAGCCCCAGGGTCTGGGGCCAACGTCCTGACTTTC. It codes for CASSEAPGSGANVLTF.

The chain recombines TRBV19 with TRBJ2-3; D gene uncertain. The V gene's germline CDR1 is LNHDA and CDR2 SQIVND (reference sequence). Trimming took 2 bases from V and 4 from J, leaving 10 bases between them. The CDR3 runs to 14 residues. CDR3 bases: TGTGCCAGTAGTATAACCCTCGGCGCAGATACGCAGTATTTT. Translated: CASSITLGADTQYF.

This clonotype was recorded a few times. This chain joins TRBV28 and TRBJ2-3, with D unclear. CDR1 is MDHEN, CDR2 SYDVKM, per germline. The V end was cut by 2 bases, the J end by 2 bases, with 11 bases between. The CDR3 consists of 15 residues. As DNA, the CDR3 is TGTGCCAGCAGTTTACTATCCGGGCCCACAGATACGCAGTATTTT. This gives the protein CASSLLSGPTDTQYF.

The chain carries TRBV7-2 and TRBJ2-3; maybe TRBD1 (6 bases). V gave up 4 bases and J gave up 3 bases, with 11 bases separating them. The CDR3 totals 14 residues. Germline loops: CDR1 SGHTA, CDR2 FQGNSA. CDR3 in DNA: TGTGCCAGCAGCTCCACAGGGAGTACAGATACGCAGTATTTT. Its protein is CASSSTGSTDTQYF.

The chain is built from TRBV7-2 and TRBJ2-5; D not resolved. The germline V gene encodes CDR1 SGHTA and CDR2 FQGNSA. The length of the CDR3 is 13 residues. Trimming shortened V by 1 base and J by 5 bases, and 8 bases separated the two germline ends. CDR3 in amino acids: CASSLGRRETQYF. The DNA for the CDR3 is TGTGCCAGCAGCTTAGGGCGCAGGGAGACCCAGTACTTC.

For the CDR3, the DNA is TGCAGTGCGGGGACAGCCTCTAGGGGCGAGCAGTACTTC. Its translation is CSAGTASRGEQYF. This chain links TRBV20-1 with TRBJ2-7, with TRBD1 matching 7 bases. Losses at the gene ends were 6 bases for V and 6 bases for J; bases not matched to a gene: 11. Germline CDR1 is DFQATT and CDR2 is SNEGSKA (reference sequence). The CDR3 has 13 amino acids.

This clonotype has a handful of counts. The rearrangement joins TRBV2 to TRBJ2-2; D may match TRBD1 or TRBD2 (5 bases each). Trimming left V 8 bases short and J 6 bases short, with 19 bases between. Germline CDR1 is SNHLY and CDR2 is FYNNEI. The CDR3 runs 15 residues. CDR3 bases: TGTGCCAGCCGGGAATCCACAGGTTACGCCGGGGAGCTGTTTTTT. Protein product: CASRESTGYAGELFF.

V usage is TRBV25-1 and J usage is TRBJ2-5; TRBD2 matches at 8 bases. The germline V gene has CDR1 MGHDK and CDR2 SYGVNS. The CDR3 runs 13 residues. CDR3 DNA: TGTGCTGGAGCGGCGGGAGGTCAAGAGACCCAGTACTTC. Translating it yields CAGAAGGQETQYF.

This chain joins TRBV11-2 and TRBJ2-7; D possibly corresponds to TRBD1 (5 bases). The V end was cut by 4 bases, the J end by 0 bases, with 16 bases between. Per the germline V gene, CDR1 is SGHAT and CDR2 is FQNNGV. This CDR3 region has 16 residues. The DNA for the CDR3 is TGTGCCAGCAGCTCACCGACCCGACAGTACTCCTACGAGCAGTACTTC. It translates to CASSSPTRQYSYEQYF.

The chain employs TRBV5-1 and TRBJ2-3, with TRBD2 matching 10 bases. The CDR3 totals 16 residues. V shed 4 bases and J 0 bases; nucleotides not matched to a gene: 5. Germline CDR1 is SGHRS and CDR2 is YFSETQ. CDR3 sequence reads: CASSPSSGSSTDTQYF. The CDR3, as DNA: TGCGCCAGCAGCCCATCTAGCGGGAGCAGCACAGATACGCAGTATTTT.

The chain combines TRBV10-3 with TRBJ2-5; 14 bases line up with TRBD2. Trimming took 0 bases from V and 11 from J; bases not matched to a gene: 8. CDR3 length: 16 residues. CDR1 and CDR2 (germline): ENHRY, SYGVKD. The CDR3 DNA follows: TGTGCCATCAGTGAGTCGAGTGGGACTAGCGGGAGTAAACAGTACTTC. This encodes CAISESSGTSGSKQYF.

Only a few counts were recorded for this clonotype. The chain uses TRBV6-5 and TRBJ1-6; D may be TRBD1 (5 bases). The CDR3 totals 13 residues. Germline V gene lookup returns CDR1 MNHEY and CDR2 SVGAGI. V dropped 8 bases and J dropped 4 bases, with 9 bases sitting between them. The CDR3 coding sequence is TGTGCCAGCGGGGCAGCTTATAATTCACCCCTCCACTTT. It specifies CASGAAYNSPLHF.

The CDR3 region has the DNA TGCAGTGCTGGCATTAGGGAGGGCAATCAGCCCCAGCATTTT. Its protein product is CSAGIREGNQPQHF. The rearrangement links TRBV20-1 to TRBJ1-5; D gene ambiguous. Germline-derived CDR1 and CDR2 are DFQATT and SNEGSKA (reference sequence). This CDR3 is 14 amino acids long. V was pared by 5 bases and J by 2 bases, with 13 bases between.

This clonotype was seen a few times. The rearrangement joins TRBV7-6 to TRBJ1-4; D gene uncertain. This CDR3 spans 16 amino acids. V lost 5 bases and J 8 bases, leaving 21 bases between the germline ends. Germline assignment: CDR1 SGHVS and CDR2 FNYEAQ. CDR3 protein: CASSKSPNAAREKLFF. CDR3 coding DNA: TGTGCCAGCAGCAAATCACCAAACGCCGCACGGGAAAAACTGTTTTTT.